Each of the 16 T cell receptor beta chains below was sequenced from the same sample in a study of blood T cell repertoires in COVID-19. TCRdb's copy holds only in-frame clones and misses some; the assay was immunoSEQ multiplex PCR. The repertoire consists of some 350,000 clones, with about 87% occurring once and the leading ten covering around 5%. What was sequenced was PBMCs or T cells enriched from blood (not recorded which). These receptors came from a man between 25 and 39 years old who had recovered from COVID-19.

The V gene is TRBV6-4, the J gene TRBJ2-3; TRBD1 might be the D (5 bases). V shed 4 bases and J shed 3 bases, with 26 bases lying between them. The CDR3 extends over 19 amino acids. The germline gives CDR1 MRHNA, CDR2 SNTAGT. CDR3 in DNA: TGTGCCAGCAGTGTGGGAATGTATAGAATGGCAGGGTCGACAGATACGCAGTATTTT. This gives the protein CASSVGMYRMAGSTDTQYF.

The J gene is TRBJ1-4, the V gene TRBV3-1 (or the pseudogene TRBV3-2); tentatively, D is TRBD1 (5 bases). The length of the CDR3 is 14 residues. V dropped 4 bases and J dropped 2 bases, with 8 bases sitting between them. Germline V CDR1 and CDR2: LGHDT, YNNKEL (reference sequence). The CDR3 spells CASSPGLTNEKLFF. In DNA form, the CDR3 reads TGTGCCAGCAGCCCGGGACTGACTAATGAAAAACTGTTTTTT.

The J gene is TRBJ2-7, the V gene TRBV2, with 7 bases aligning to TRBD1. Germline lookup yields CDR1 SNHLY and CDR2 FYNNEI. This CDR3 spans 17 amino acids. V dropped 6 bases and J dropped 2; count of bases not matched to a gene: 16. The CDR3: CASSKGPGQLIPYEQYF. As DNA, the CDR3 is TGTGCCAGCAGCAAGGGCCCGGGACAGTTAATTCCCTACGAGCAGTACTTC.

This chain links TRBV2 with TRBJ1-6, with TRBD1 matching over 7 bases. Losses at the gene ends were 7 bases for V and 5 bases for J; bases not matched to a gene: 5. Germline V gives CDR1 SNHLY, CDR2 FYNNEI. The CDR3 loop spans 14 amino acids. CDR3 nucleotides: TGTGCCAGCAAGGGGACAGCCAATAATTCACCCCTCCACTTT. Residues: CASKGTANNSPLHF.

V and J are TRBV5-1 and TRBJ2-5; 10 nucleotides agree with TRBD2. The CDR3 runs to 15 residues. V dropped 0 bases and J dropped 4; count of bases not matched to a gene: 3. From germline, CDR1 is SGHRS and CDR2 YFSETQ. This CDR3 reads CASSLVAGGPETQYF. CDR3 nucleotides: TGCGCCAGCAGCTTGGTAGCGGGGGGTCCAGAGACCCAGTACTTC. The full variable domain, completed using reference TRBV5-1 and TRBJ2-5, is KAGVTQTPRYLIKTRGQQVTLSCSPISGHRSVSWYQQTPGQGLQFLFEYFSETQRNKGNFPGRFSGRQFSNSRSEMNVSTLELGDSALYLCASSLVAGGPETQYFGPGTRLLVL.

This chain uses TRBV24-1 with TRBJ2-7; 8 nucleotides match TRBD2. The V segment lost 0 bases and the J segment 0 bases; nucleotides outside the gene matches: 0. The CDR3 runs to 15 residues. The V gene's germline CDR1 is KGHDR and CDR2 SFDVKD. CDR3 nucleotides: TGTGCCACCAGTGATTTGAGCGGGGGCTCCTACGAGCAGTACTTC. Protein: CATSDLSGGSYEQYF.

J is TRBJ1-5 and V is TRBV24-1, with D hard to call. The V end lost 4 bases, the J end lost 8 bases, and 14 bases lay between the germline ends. The CDR3 loop spans 14 amino acids. Germline V gene lookup returns CDR1 KGHDR and CDR2 SFDVKD. The CDR3 region is CATSESGDPEPQHF. In DNA, the CDR3 is TGTGCCACCAGTGAGTCGGGAGACCCTGAGCCCCAGCATTTT.

This clone was seen just once. Other nucleotide sequences in the sample specify the same CDR3. The V call is TRBV28, the J call TRBJ1-2; TRBD1 matches 7 bases. The V gene's germline CDR1 is MDHEN and CDR2 SYDVKM. This CDR3 comprises 12 residues. V dropped 5 bases and J dropped 6; count of bases not matched to a gene: 3. Here the CDR3 reads CASSLTGDGYTF. CDR3 in DNA: TGTGCCAGCAGTCTAACAGGGGATGGCTACACCTTC.

This clone has just a few counts. The V gene is TRBV6-6, the J gene TRBJ1-1; 7 nucleotides align to TRBD1. Germline loops: CDR1 MNHNY, CDR2 SVGAGI (reference sequence). This CDR3 is 13 amino acids long. Losses at the gene ends were 5 bases for V and 5 bases for J; bases not matched to a gene: 5. The CDR3 protein is CASSRNRGTEAFF. In DNA, the CDR3 is TGTGCCAGCAGTCGCAACAGGGGAACTGAAGCTTTCTTT.

This chain joins TRBV24-1 and TRBJ2-7; 9 bases match TRBD1. Germline V gene sequence: CDR1 KGHDR, CDR2 SFDVKD. The CDR3 consists of 13 residues. V shed 7 bases and J 4 bases; nucleotides not matched to a gene: 4. CDR3 sequence: CATSRGQGYEQYF. CDR3 sequence (DNA): TGTGCCACCAGCCGGGGACAGGGATACGAGCAGTACTTC.

The rearrangement links TRBV27 to TRBJ2-1; TRBD2 aligns across 15 bases. This CDR3 region has 16 residues. Germline V lookup: CDR1 MNHEY, CDR2 SMNVEV (reference sequence). V shed 5 bases, J shed 6 bases, and the junction held 5 bases outside the gene matches. CDR3 sequence: CASSEGTSGGLNEQFF. DNA of the CDR3: TGTGCCAGCAGTGAGGGGACTAGCGGGGGGCTCAATGAGCAGTTCTTC.

The V call is TRBV11-2, the J call TRBJ2-7; 7 positions agree with TRBD1. The length of the CDR3 is 12 residues. Germline assignment: CDR1 SGHAT and CDR2 FQNNGV. The junction had 9 bases not matched to a gene; V was cut back by 5 bases and J by 11 bases. The CDR3 bases are TGTGCCAGCAGCCGAGGACAGGCCCGAGAGTACTTC. Residues: CASSRGQAREYF.

The genes are TRBV27 and TRBJ1-6; D perhaps matches TRBD1 (5 bases). Trimming removed 4 bases at V and 5 bases at J, with 18 bases between. This CDR3 is built from 17 residues. The V gene's germline CDR1 is MNHEY and CDR2 SMNVEV (reference sequence). The CDR3 coding sequence is TGTGCCAGCAGTTCCTACGACTGGGGCTTGGATAATTCACCCCTCCACTTT. Protein sequence: CASSSYDWGLDNSPLHF.

The chain has TRBV3-1 (or the pseudogene TRBV3-2) and TRBJ2-7; a possible D gene is TRBD2 (7 bases). Germline assignment: CDR1 LGHDT and CDR2 YNNKEL (reference sequence). Trimming removed 0 bases from V and 12 bases from J, with 12 bases in between. The CDR3 loop spans 12 amino acids. CDR3 protein: CASSQDRGGVYF. CDR3 nucleotide sequence: TGTGCCAGCAGCCAAGACAGGGGAGGGGTGTACTTC.

This rearrangement joins TRBV15 to TRBJ2-7; D is possibly TRBD1 (5 bases). Trimming took 1 base from V and 4 from J, leaving 8 bases between them. Germline V gene data show CDR1 as LNHNV and CDR2 as YYDKDF (reference sequence). The CDR3 totals 13 residues. The CDR3 bases are TGTGCCACCAGCAGAGTGGACAAGTACGAGCAGTACTTC. Translating gives CATSRVDKYEQYF.

The chain links TRBV7-9 to TRBJ1-2; unclear D gene. Per the germline V gene, CDR1 is SEHNR and CDR2 is FQNEAQ (reference sequence). Deletions cut 6 bases from V and 4 bases from J, with 18 bases between. The length of the CDR3 is 15 residues. DNA of the CDR3: TGTGCCAGCAGTCCACTCGGGGTGGATCTCTATGGCTACACCTTC. Translated: CASSPLGVDLYGYTF.